This T cell receptor (beta chain) was identified in a study of T cell responses to AZD1222 COVID-19 vaccine. Study in general: Second-dose schedules of about 4 or about 12 weeks were combined. Study-wide findings and caveats: Epitopes outside B.1.351 and B.1.1.7 mutated regions reportedly drew nearly half of spike TCRs. Spike-specific TCR depth and breadth grew after two AZD1222 doses. Donors were largely white British and mainly female; clonal diversity was possibly underestimated.

This clone is labeled as medium-sized (0.01 to 0.1%). Its cognate antigen is unknown. Data came from immunoSEQ multiplex PCR; TCRdb stores just in-frame clones and leaves some out. This sample has about 55,000 clones; 80% to 90% occur once, and the top ten carry about 15%. The material sequenced was peripheral blood, taken on day 0 of AZD1222 vaccination. The clonotype originates from an adult in good health.

CDR3 region: CSAWTRYNEQFF. The CDR3 bases are TGCAGCGCCTGGACGAGGTACAATGAGCAGTTCTTC. This chain connects TRBV29-1 to TRBJ2-1; D is undetermined. From germline, CDR1 is SQVTM and CDR2 ANQGSEA. This CDR3 comprises 12 residues. V lost 7 bases, J lost 4 bases, and 11 bases lay in between.